This TCR beta chain emerged from a study of T cell responses to AZD1222 COVID-19 vaccine. Clones were sequenced by immunoSEQ multiplex PCR, and TCRdb holds only the in-frame ones, with some missing. The data contain under 95,000 clones, about 90% of them singletons. Trimming left V 1 base short and J 2 bases short, with 8 bases between. From germline, CDR1 is SGHDN and CDR2 FVKESK. This CDR3 contains 14 residues. This material consisted of peripheral blood, taken on day 0 of AZD1222 vaccination. This TCR came from an adult in good health. This chain connects TRBV14 to TRBJ1-2; TRBD1 might be the D (5 bases). CDR3 bases: TGTGCCAGCAGCCAAGGGCCAGGGAACTATGGCTACACCTTC. Protein product: CASSQGPGNYGYTF.